Listed below are T cell receptor beta chains from one sample, sequenced in a study of T cell responses to AZD1222 COVID-19 vaccine. Profiled with immunoSEQ multiplex PCR; TCRdb holds only in-frame clones, not every one. The sample yields some 150,000 clones, approximately 88% seen once. Sequenced material: peripheral blood, taken on day 0 of MenACWY control vaccination. These receptors were obtained from an adult in good health. Both conserved end residues are part of each CDR3. The order of the fields is V gene, clone size, CDR3 length, J gene, D gene, CDR3 DNA, CDR3 protein. The D gene is left open where the match is weak. Clone size is stated in some rows and not others, as once, few, many or a class when expanded.

v_gene: TRBV24-1
abundance: .
len: 16
j_gene: TRBJ2-7
d_gene: TRBD2
CDR3nt: TGTGCCACCAGTGATCCTAGCGCAAGCGGGATCTACGAGCAGTACTTC
CDR3aa: CATSDPSASGIYEQYF

v_gene: TRBV5-1
abundance: .
len: 13
j_gene: TRBJ2-5
d_gene: TRBD2
CDR3nt: TGCGCCAGCACCCTAGCGGGTAAAGAGACCCAGTACTTC
CDR3aa: CASTLAGKETQYF

v_gene: TRBV24-1
abundance: .
len: 16
j_gene: TRBJ2-1
d_gene: TRBD2
CDR3nt: TGTGCCACCAGTGATGATGGGGGGGGCTCCTACAATGAGCAGTTCTTC
CDR3aa: CATSDDGGGSYNEQFF

v_gene: TRBV2
abundance: .
len: 18
j_gene: TRBJ1-6
d_gene: TRBD1
CDR3nt: TGTGCCAGCAGTCCTCCGGGACAGGGGGCGAGTCGACGTTCACCCCTCCACTTT
CDR3aa: CASSPPGQGASRRSPLHF

v_gene: TRBV5-1
abundance: .
len: 16
j_gene: TRBJ2-3
d_gene: TRBD2
CDR3nt: TGCGCCAGCAGCCGACTCCCTCTAGCGGCCACAGATACGCAGTATTTT
CDR3aa: CASSRLPLAATDTQYF

v_gene: TRBV4-3
abundance: .
len: 17
j_gene: TRBJ2-3
d_gene: TRBD1
CDR3nt: TGCGCCAGCAGCCAAGTGTACTCAGGGGGCGGCACAGATACGCAGTATTTT
CDR3aa: CASSQVYSGGGTDTQYF

v_gene: TRBV11-3
abundance: .
len: 11
j_gene: TRBJ2-1
d_gene: .
CDR3nt: TGTGCCAGCAGCCCCGGCAATGAGCAGTTCTTC
CDR3aa: CASSPGNEQFF

v_gene: TRBV5-1
abundance: .
len: 13
j_gene: TRBJ2-1
d_gene: .
CDR3nt: TGCGCCAGCAGCTTGGGACAATACAATGAGCAGTTCTTC
CDR3aa: CASSLGQYNEQFF

v_gene: TRBV9
abundance: .
len: 13
j_gene: TRBJ1-1
d_gene: .
CDR3nt: TGTGCCAGCAGCGTAGGAGTGGGACAAGAAGCTTTCTTT
CDR3aa: CASSVGVGQEAFF

v_gene: TRBV19
abundance: once
len: 15
j_gene: TRBJ1-2
d_gene: .
CDR3nt: TGTGCCAGTAGTCTCCCACGGGCTTATCGCTATGGCTACACCTTC
CDR3aa: CASSLPRAYRYGYTF

v_gene: TRBV6-2/TRBV6-3
abundance: .
len: 14
j_gene: TRBJ1-2
d_gene: .
CDR3nt: TGTGCCAGCAGTTCCCGGGGCGGCGGCTATGGCTACACCTTC
CDR3aa: CASSSRGGGYGYTF

v_gene: TRBV18
abundance: .
len: 13
j_gene: TRBJ2-5
d_gene: .
CDR3nt: TGTGCCAGCTCACCCGACACCCAAGAGACCCAGTACTTC
CDR3aa: CASSPDTQETQYF

v_gene: TRBV19
abundance: once
len: 14
j_gene: TRBJ2-1
d_gene: .
CDR3nt: TGTGCCAGTGGGGACCCTAGCTCCTACAATGAGCAGTTCTTC
CDR3aa: CASGDPSSYNEQFF

v_gene: TRBV5-1
abundance: .
len: 15
j_gene: TRBJ1-1
d_gene: .
CDR3nt: TGCGCCAGCAGCGTAATGGACGTTATGAACACTGAAGCTTTCTTT
CDR3aa: CASSVMDVMNTEAFF

v_gene: TRBV7-2
abundance: .
len: 12
j_gene: TRBJ1-5
d_gene: .
CDR3nt: TGTGCCAGCAGCTTCGCAAATCAGCCCCAGCATTTT
CDR3aa: CASSFANQPQHF

v_gene: TRBV28
abundance: once
len: 20
j_gene: TRBJ1-1
d_gene: TRBD1
CDR3nt: TGTGCCAGCAGCTACTTACGCTCTTTCCGGGGGGACAGGGGCCCCCAGGGAGCTTTCTTT
CDR3aa: CASSYLRSFRGDRGPQGAFF

v_gene: TRBV5-1
abundance: .
len: 15
j_gene: TRBJ1-6
d_gene: .
CDR3nt: TGCGCCAGCAGCTCTAGCAGCTCCTATAATTCACCCCTCCACTTT
CDR3aa: CASSSSSSYNSPLHF

v_gene: TRBV6-6
abundance: .
len: 15
j_gene: TRBJ2-2
d_gene: TRBD2
CDR3nt: TGTGCCAGCAGTTGGGGCGGGGGGATGACCGGGGAGCTGTTTTTT
CDR3aa: CASSWGGGMTGELFF

v_gene: TRBV29-1
abundance: .
len: 13
j_gene: TRBJ1-1
d_gene: TRBD1
CDR3nt: TGCAGCGCTCAGAGGCAGGGGGCTGTTGAAGCTTTCTTT
CDR3aa: CSAQRQGAVEAFF

v_gene: TRBV3-1/TRBV3-2
abundance: .
len: 11
j_gene: TRBJ1-2
d_gene: TRBD1
CDR3nt: TGTGCCAGCAGCCCCGGACAGGTCTACACCTTC
CDR3aa: CASSPGQVYTF

v_gene: TRBV7-9
abundance: .
len: 15
j_gene: TRBJ2-1
d_gene: .
CDR3nt: TGTGCCAGCAGCGCCGCGTGGGACAACTACAATGAGCAGTTCTTC
CDR3aa: CASSAAWDNYNEQFF

v_gene: TRBV19
abundance: .
len: 13
j_gene: TRBJ2-5
d_gene: TRBD1
CDR3nt: TGTGCCAGTAGTATGCAGGGGGCGCAGACCCAGTACTTC
CDR3aa: CASSMQGAQTQYF

v_gene: TRBV2
abundance: .
len: 15
j_gene: TRBJ1-2
d_gene: TRBD1
CDR3nt: TGTGCCAGCAGTGATGGACAGGGGGTTTTCTATGGCTACACCTTC
CDR3aa: CASSDGQGVFYGYTF

v_gene: TRBV2
abundance: .
len: 13
j_gene: TRBJ2-3
d_gene: .
CDR3nt: TGTGCCAGCAGTCGGACAGCGGGGGATACGCAGTATTTT
CDR3aa: CASSRTAGDTQYF

v_gene: TRBV5-1
abundance: once
len: 13
j_gene: TRBJ1-6
d_gene: .
CDR3nt: TGCGCCAGCAGCTTGTCGCAGGAATCACCCCTCCACTTT
CDR3aa: CASSLSQESPLHF

v_gene: TRBV27
abundance: .
len: 16
j_gene: TRBJ2-1
d_gene: TRBD2
CDR3nt: TGTGCCAGCATCTTAAGGGCAGCGGGGGGTTTAGGTGAGCAGTTCTTC
CDR3aa: CASILRAAGGLGEQFF

v_gene: TRBV3-1/TRBV3-2
abundance: .
len: 15
j_gene: TRBJ2-7
d_gene: .
CDR3nt: TGTGCCAGCAGCCATGGTCGGAGTAACTCCTACGAGCAGTACTTC
CDR3aa: CASSHGRSNSYEQYF

v_gene: TRBV7-8
abundance: once
len: 16
j_gene: TRBJ1-2
d_gene: .
CDR3nt: TGTGCCAGCAACCCAAAAGCGGGATATACTAACTATGGCTACACCTTC
CDR3aa: CASNPKAGYTNYGYTF

v_gene: TRBV11-2
abundance: .
len: 15
j_gene: TRBJ1-2
d_gene: .
CDR3nt: TGTGCCAGCAGCTTGAGGCGTGAGGCGGCCTATGGCTACACCTTC
CDR3aa: CASSLRREAAYGYTF

v_gene: TRBV5-6
abundance: .
len: 15
j_gene: TRBJ2-1
d_gene: TRBD2
CDR3nt: TGTGCCAGCAGCTTCGGCGGGAGGGGATGGGATGAGCAGTTCTTC
CDR3aa: CASSFGGRGWDEQFF

v_gene: TRBV27
abundance: .
len: 13
j_gene: TRBJ2-1
d_gene: .
CDR3nt: TGTGCCAGCAGGGAATACCCCTACAATGAGCAGTTCTTC
CDR3aa: CASREYPYNEQFF